This T cell receptor (beta chain) was recorded in a study of OX40 agonist ivuxolimab in advanced cancers. General study points: Antigens targeted by the expanded peripheral T cells were not determined.

Repertoires were generated with immunoSEQ multiplex PCR, while TCRdb's copy carries only in-frame clones and drops some. The sample contains under 25,000 clones, less than 90% of which appear only once. This CDR3 comprises 14 residues. CDR1 SGHDT and CDR2 YYEEEE come from the germline V gene. V was shortened by 2 bases and J by 3 bases, with 11 bases between the two germline ends. This clone was found once. Its cognate antigen is unknown. Material: CD4+ or CD8+ T cells sorted from blood, obtained in a trial of the OX40 agonist ivuxolimab. The receptor was derived from an adult with an advanced solid tumor such as melanoma, head and neck, liver or kidney cancer. The V gene is TRBV5-6, the J gene TRBJ2-5, with D perhaps matching TRBD1 (6 bases). For the CDR3, the DNA is TGTGCCAGCAGCTTCCAACAGGGAGAAGAGACCCAGTACTTC. Its translation is CASSFQQGEETQYF.